This is a list of T cell receptor beta chains from one sample in a study of cytomegalovirus exposure and HLA in healthy donors. Data came from immunoSEQ multiplex PCR; TCRdb stores just in-frame clones and leaves some out. The table records a few hundred thousand clones, around 88% of them present only once. Sample: PBMCs. Source of these receptors: a woman under 30 in good health and CMV-seronegative. The CDR3 runs from the conserved cysteine through the conserved F or W. Fields, in order: J gene, V gene, clone size, D gene, CDR3 DNA, CDR3 protein. D genes are given only for firm matches. Clone size is stated in some rows and not others, as once, few, many or a class when expanded.

j_gene: TRBJ2-7; v_gene: TRBV27; abundance: NA; d_gene: NA; CDR3nt: TGTGCCAGTGCCCAGGGGTTGGCCTACGAGCAGTACTTC; CDR3aa: CASAQGLAYEQYF
j_gene: TRBJ2-5; v_gene: TRBV29-1; abundance: NA; d_gene: TRBD1; CDR3nt: TGCAGCGTTCCCAGGACAGGGGGAGAGACCCAGTACTTC; CDR3aa: CSVPRTGGETQYF
j_gene: TRBJ2-5; v_gene: TRBV28; abundance: NA; d_gene: NA; CDR3nt: TGTGCCAGCAGCGGGGGAGGTGGGGAGACCCAGTACTTC; CDR3aa: CASSGGGGETQYF
j_gene: TRBJ1-5; v_gene: TRBV19; abundance: NA; d_gene: TRBD1; CDR3nt: TGTGCCAGTAGTATAGGGGGACAGGGCAATCAGCCCCAGCATTTT; CDR3aa: CASSIGGQGNQPQHF
j_gene: TRBJ1-5; v_gene: TRBV28; abundance: NA; d_gene: NA; CDR3nt: TGTGCCAGCAGTGCGGGCTTCAATCAGCCCCAGCATTTT; CDR3aa: CASSAGFNQPQHF
j_gene: TRBJ2-7; v_gene: TRBV21-1; abundance: NA; d_gene: NA; CDR3nt: TGTGCCAGCAGCAAAGCGAGGACTAGCGGGGTGCGGGACGAGCAGTACTTC; CDR3aa: CASSKARTSGVRDEQYF
j_gene: TRBJ2-1; v_gene: TRBV29-1; abundance: NA; d_gene: NA; CDR3nt: TGCAGCGTTGAAGAGAGTAGCTCCTACAATGAGCAGTTCTTC; CDR3aa: CSVEESSSYNEQFF
j_gene: TRBJ2-1; v_gene: TRBV7-9; abundance: NA; d_gene: TRBD2; CDR3nt: TGTGCCAGCAGCTTAAGACTAGCGGGAGTAGGTGAGCAGTTCTTC; CDR3aa: CASSLRLAGVGEQFF
j_gene: TRBJ1-2; v_gene: TRBV28; abundance: once; d_gene: TRBD1; CDR3nt: TGTGCCAGCAGGACAGGGCGAGATTTCTATGGCTACACCTTC; CDR3aa: CASRTGRDFYGYTF
j_gene: TRBJ2-3; v_gene: TRBV5-1; abundance: NA; d_gene: TRBD1; CDR3nt: TGCGCCAGCAGGCGACAGGGTGGTGAGGTTGATACGCAGTATTTT; CDR3aa: CASRRQGGEVDTQYF
j_gene: TRBJ2-1; v_gene: TRBV7-2; abundance: NA; d_gene: TRBD2; CDR3nt: TGTGCCAGCAGCCTGGGACTAGCGGAGCAGTTCTTC; CDR3aa: CASSLGLAEQFF
j_gene: TRBJ2-2; v_gene: TRBV27; abundance: NA; d_gene: NA; CDR3nt: TGTGCCAGCAGTACAGAAAGGAACACCGGGGAGCTGTTTTTT; CDR3aa: CASSTERNTGELFF
j_gene: TRBJ1-2; v_gene: TRBV28; abundance: NA; d_gene: TRBD1; CDR3nt: TGTGCCAGCACCCAGGACAGGGGGCTGGGTGGCTACACCTTC; CDR3aa: CASTQDRGLGGYTF
j_gene: TRBJ2-3; v_gene: TRBV7-9; abundance: NA; d_gene: TRBD2; CDR3nt: TGTGCCAGCAGCTTAGAGACTAGCGGGTTAGGGACAGATACGCAGTATTTT; CDR3aa: CASSLETSGLGTDTQYF
j_gene: TRBJ2-1; v_gene: TRBV18; abundance: NA; d_gene: TRBD1; CDR3nt: TGTGCCAGCTCCCGGGGACAGGGTTTGAAGCAGTTCTTC; CDR3aa: CASSRGQGLKQFF
j_gene: TRBJ2-3; v_gene: TRBV2; abundance: NA; d_gene: TRBD2; CDR3nt: TGTGCCAGCATCGTTAGCCTAGCGGGAGCCCCCGGGGGTACGCAGTATTTT; CDR3aa: CASIVSLAGAPGGTQYF
j_gene: TRBJ2-7; v_gene: TRBV2; abundance: few; d_gene: TRBD1; CDR3nt: TGTGCCATTCGCCCGACAGGGTCCTACGAGCAGTACTTC; CDR3aa: CAIRPTGSYEQYF
j_gene: TRBJ2-7; v_gene: TRBV7-2; abundance: NA; d_gene: NA; CDR3nt: TGTGCCAGCAGCTTAGAGTACGGGAAACGCGAGCAGTACTTC; CDR3aa: CASSLEYGKREQYF
j_gene: TRBJ2-7; v_gene: TRBV7-2; abundance: NA; d_gene: NA; CDR3nt: TGTGCCAGCAGCTTCGGGGGCTCCTACGAGCAGTACTTC; CDR3aa: CASSFGGSYEQYF
j_gene: TRBJ2-1; v_gene: TRBV28; abundance: NA; d_gene: TRBD2; CDR3nt: TGTGCCAGCAGTTTGGCGGGAGCCGAAAGCTCCTACAATGAGCAGTTCTTC; CDR3aa: CASSLAGAESSYNEQFF
j_gene: TRBJ1-1; v_gene: TRBV25-1; abundance: NA; d_gene: TRBD1; CDR3nt: TGTGCCAGCAGTGTCCCGGGACAGGGAACTGAAGCTTTCTTT; CDR3aa: CASSVPGQGTEAFF
j_gene: TRBJ1-2; v_gene: TRBV2; abundance: NA; d_gene: NA; CDR3nt: TGTGCCACCGGGTTCGGTCCGAGCTATGGCTACACCTTC; CDR3aa: CATGFGPSYGYTF
j_gene: TRBJ2-7; v_gene: TRBV29-1; abundance: NA; d_gene: NA; CDR3nt: TGCAGCGCCATTACCGGGCGGGGCCACTCCTACGAGCAGTACTTC; CDR3aa: CSAITGRGHSYEQYF
j_gene: TRBJ2-1; v_gene: TRBV10-3; abundance: NA; d_gene: TRBD2; CDR3nt: TGTGCCATCAGTCAAGCGGGAGCAAGAGATGAGCAGTTCTTC; CDR3aa: CAISQAGARDEQFF